The clone carrying this T cell receptor delta chain has a handful of counts. The sample originates from a study of gamma-delta chains in newborns, infants, children. Study at large: Innate gammadelta T cells reportedly expand polyclonally right after birth, driven by microbial exposure, per the title.

V trimming: 3 bases; J trimming: 0 bases; junction bases outside the gene matches: 12. Germline CDR1 and CDR2: GEAIGNYY and EKD. This CDR3 is built from 19 residues. TCRdb reprocessed the reads using CATT. The data contain thousands of delta-chain clones, approximately 10% of them singletons. The source of this sequence is a child who was a newborn, infant or young child, either healthy, febrile or measles-vaccinated (not recorded which). Material: blood. The chain couples TRDV2 to TRDJ2; 10 positions match TRDD3. CDR3 residues: CACDPTTYGGYALTAQLFF. As DNA, the CDR3 is TGTGCCTGTGACCCCACCACCTACGGGGGATACGCTTTGACAGCACAACTCTTCTTT.